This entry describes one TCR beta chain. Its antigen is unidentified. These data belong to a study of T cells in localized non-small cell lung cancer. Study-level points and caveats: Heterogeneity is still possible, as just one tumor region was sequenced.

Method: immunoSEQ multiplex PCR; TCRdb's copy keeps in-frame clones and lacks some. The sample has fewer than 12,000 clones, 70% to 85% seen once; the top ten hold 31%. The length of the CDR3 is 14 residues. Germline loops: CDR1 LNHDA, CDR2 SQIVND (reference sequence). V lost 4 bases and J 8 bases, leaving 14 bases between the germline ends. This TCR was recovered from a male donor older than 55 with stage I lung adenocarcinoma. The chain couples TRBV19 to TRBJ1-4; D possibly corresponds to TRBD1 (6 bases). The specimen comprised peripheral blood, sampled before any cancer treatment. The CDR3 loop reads CASSTGETSEKLFF. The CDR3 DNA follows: TGTGCCAGTAGTACAGGGGAAACGAGCGAAAAACTGTTTTTT.